This T cell receptor beta chain was observed in a study of blood T cell repertoires in COVID-19. Study in general: COVID-19 samples from acute and convalescent phases originated in the United States, Italy and Spain. Sources were T cells, B-cell-depleted T cells, or PBMCs; the material itself was cDNA or gDNA.

The CDR3 length is 15 residues. The V gene end was trimmed by 2 bases and the J gene end by 4 bases; junction bases not matched to a gene: 3. The germline V gene encodes CDR1 MNHEY and CDR2 SVGAGI. How the authors handled the data: Estimates of nucleated cell counts were drawn from the amplification of reference gene primers. The protocol was immunoSEQ multiplex PCR, while the TCRdb copy is restricted to in-frame clones and leaves out a portion. Clone size and the V and J calls come from that table; the DNA yielded D and trimming. Of over 200,000 clones listed, roughly 94% were seen once; the top ten hold around 1.2%.

The origin of this receptor is a man aged 30 to 39 with acute or convalescent COVID-19. The V call is TRBV6-5, the J call TRBJ2-1, with TRBD2 matching over 9 bases. Specimen: peripheral blood. The CDR3, as DNA: TGTGCCAGCAGTTACCCCGGACTAGCGTACAATGAGCAGTTCTTC. This sequence encodes CASSYPGLAYNEQFF.